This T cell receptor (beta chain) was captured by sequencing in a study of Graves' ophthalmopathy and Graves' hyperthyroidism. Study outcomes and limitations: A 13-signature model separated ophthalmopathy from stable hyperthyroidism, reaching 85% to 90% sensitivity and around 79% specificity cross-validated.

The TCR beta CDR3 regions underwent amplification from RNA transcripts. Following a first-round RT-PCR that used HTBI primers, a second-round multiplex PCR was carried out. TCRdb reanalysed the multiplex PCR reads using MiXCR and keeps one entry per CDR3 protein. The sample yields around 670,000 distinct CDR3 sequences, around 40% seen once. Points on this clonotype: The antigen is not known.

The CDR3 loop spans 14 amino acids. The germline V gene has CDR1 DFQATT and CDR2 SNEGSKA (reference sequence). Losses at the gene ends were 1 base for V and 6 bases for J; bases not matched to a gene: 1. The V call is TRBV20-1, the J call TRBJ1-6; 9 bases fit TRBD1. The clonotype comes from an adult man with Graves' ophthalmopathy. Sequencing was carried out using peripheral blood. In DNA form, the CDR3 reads TGCAGTGCTAGAGGACAGGGGGTTAATTCACCCCTCCACTTT. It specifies CSARGQGVNSPLHF.